A single TCR beta chain is shown here with its context. This receptor's antigen is unknown. The read comes to an end 3 residues before the CDR3 does, leaving the germline J gene to fill in the end. TCR beta CDR3 regions were amplified by multiplex PCR using the immunoSEQ assay from an average of 1200 ng genomic DNA per sample. The assay corrected primer bias using a complete synthetic TCR repertoire to establish an amplification baseline. Amplicons were sequenced on the Illumina platform. For the original study's pipeline: Error correction of the sequences involved clustering with frequency ratios plus a modified nearest-neighbor algorithm, after which the sequences were analyzed in the immunoSEQ Analyzer using IMGT gene definitions. At each rarefaction depth, TCR richness and evenness were averaged over 20 rarefaction repeats, and samples with fewer sequences than the depth were excluded. V, D and J gene relative abundances were compared between groups with Wilcoxon rank sum tests, applying FDR correction. For the blinded duplicates, the intraclass correlation was nearly 96% for TCR richness and averaged roughly 75% across roughly 72 gene segments. As stored in TCRdb, this immuneACCESS dataset retains in-frame rearrangements with V and J assigned. A fraction of the clones does not appear; measured against another copy, unresolved V genes explain less than half of the discrepancy, and the remainder lacks a known reason. V and J calls plus clone size are reproduced from that table; the DNA served to infer D and trimming. The table for this sample shows tens of thousands of clones. About 40% of the sample is in the top ten clones.

This specimen comes from a study of T cells in women clearing cervical HPV infection (dated by TCRdb to 2017 to 2018). At the level of the whole study: The cases were 25 to 30 women with histologically confirmed HPV16-related CIN3 or worse, and 2 of those women had invasive cancers. Controls were some 26 women whose single incident HPV16 infection cleared within 12 months without precancer or cancer developing. Blood from cases was collected at the visit where the lesion was first found, while blood from controls was collected once the infection could no longer be detected. For cases, the median interval between lesion detection and blood sampling was roughly 140 days, with an interquartile range of roughly 85 to 210 days. Because only a few women had HLA typing data, the possibility that HLA type acted as a confounder could not be ruled out. An exploratory proof-of-principle case-control study, nested within the Guanacaste HPV Natural History Study in Costa Rica, was conducted to compare TCR repertoires across cervical HPV16 outcomes. Cases were matched to controls by age within five years and by the year the sample was collected. A median age of almost 35 years was observed in cases versus around 40 in controls, and no significant differences in baseline characteristics were found. In the parent cohort, some 10,000 women aged 18 or older were enrolled in Guanacaste, Costa Rica, during about 1992 to 1994 and then followed for under nine years. Quality controls consisted of five blinded duplicates per group, for a total of roughly 60 samples made up of about 50 participants and some 10 replicates. Beyond this particular receptor, the publication reports: CIN3+ cases had significantly higher TCR repertoire richness than controls across sequencing depths, but evenness did not differ between the groups. T-cell numbers per sample were unknown, so richness differences could reflect varying T-cell content rather than repertoire biology. Cases were distinguished from controls with an estimated AUC of roughly 0.79 by random forest classifiers combining richness and V gene abundances. Because of the cross-sectional design, the study could not determine whether the associations came before infection or resulted from infection, and neither effector/memory subsets nor HPV-specific T cells were isolated. Cases had lower TRBV6-7 relative abundance than controls (about 0.1% versus 0.15%; Bonferroni P = 0.0008).

The germline V gene encodes CDR1 GTSNPN and CDR2 SVGIG (reference sequence). Trimming takes 5 bases from V and 6 bases from J, and the germline ends sit 11 bases apart. From the cysteine up to the phenylalanine, the CDR3 has a length of 13 residues. The DNA shown is the part of the CDR3 that was read: 30 bases, in frame from base 1. Every participant had a single incident cervical HPV16 infection, and prevalent HPV16 infections were excluded. Cervical HPV DNA was detected by MY09/MY11 PCR and genotyped by dot-blot hybridization. Around 15 mL of heparinized blood was centrifuged, after which the buffy coat was aliquoted, frozen at -30 degrees C, and then stored at -80 degrees C. Genomic DNA was extracted from buffy coat specimens using QIAGEN kits.

The rearrangement joined TRBV30 to TRBJ1-6; the D gene is possibly TRBD1, with 6 bases matching. What was sequenced was blood buffy coat. The clonotype comes from a woman aged 18 to 75 with a cervical HPV16 infection that either progressed to CIN3+ or cleared (not recorded which). The encoded CDR3 is CAWQDRFNSPLHF. The sequenced CDR3 bases are TGTGCCTGGCAGGACAGATTTAATTCACCC.